This TCR beta chain was identified during a study of T cells in Graves' hyperthyroidism and ophthalmopathy (dated by TCRdb to about 2019). The study in broad terms: Peripheral blood samples were taken at initial diagnosis, before any treatment was given. The 100 or so discovery patients were divided at random into training and test sets in a 7:3 ratio. Whether ophthalmopathy could be predicted prospectively was tested in an independent validation cohort made up of roughly 19 hyperthyroidism patients plus 17 patients who later progressed to ophthalmopathy. After blood sampling, hyperthyroidism patients were treated with methimazole at a starting dose of 30 mg daily, and ophthalmopathy patients were treated with high-dose intravenous methylprednisolone. A discovery cohort of fewer than 110 patients, roughly 45 with Graves' ophthalmopathy and 57 with stable Graves' hyperthyroidism, was used to find distinguishing TCR V-J signatures. TCR Vbeta CDR3 sequencing of 135 peripheral blood samples (over 40 ophthalmopathy, 75 to 85 hyperthyroidism and some 17 progressor patients) is reported in the paper. In addition, the study compared T-cell repertoires in thyroid tissue and in blood from 6 or 7 Graves' hyperthyroidism patients. Broader findings and caveats from the paper: Sample size was not statistically predetermined, and blinding of investigators to group allocation was not performed. During validation, the model predicted progression to ophthalmopathy a median of around 6 months ahead of onset, with roughly 65% sensitivity and around 73% specificity. Most expanded thyroid clonotypes (frequency above 0.001) were also detected in blood, a finding suggesting that blood repertoires may reflect thyroid immune responses. Ophthalmopathy was separated from stable hyperthyroidism by a 13 V-J signature model, with around 88% sensitivity and 81% to 82% specificity obtained in cross-validation and 80%/75% obtained in testing.

This clonotype was detected many times. The antigen it binds to is not known. No base qualities exist here, and no much larger clone lies one base off it. The hyperthyroidism patients were between 18 and 65 years old and newly diagnosed, with a disease duration of less than 2 months. Any patient with an uncontrolled infection, another autoimmune disease, pregnancy or lactation was excluded. Diagnoses were established on the basis of clinical symptoms, serum thyroxine and TRAb, thyroid ultrasound, and orbital computed tomography. For progressor patients, blood was drawn at the first diagnosis of hyperthyroidism, before any ophthalmopathy symptoms had appeared. PBMCs were isolated from about 10 ml of fresh peripheral blood by Ficoll-Paque density gradient centrifugation. Patients classed as progressors first received a Graves' hyperthyroidism diagnosis and then went on to develop ophthalmopathy during follow-up. Total RNA was extracted with Trizol reagent, and quality was checked on an Agilent 2100 Bioanalyzer.

CDR1 and CDR2 (SEHNR, FQNEAQ) derive from the germline V gene (reference sequence). Counted from cysteine to phenylalanine, this CDR3 has 15 amino acids. The DNA shown is the 45-base CDR3, in frame from base 1. Relative to germline, V is 1 base shorter and J is 6 bases shorter, with 15 bases between their ends. TCR beta CDR3 regions were amplified from RNA transcripts. The TCR CDR3 was subjected to a first round of RT-PCR using the HTBI primer set and the Qiagen OneStep RT-PCR kit. Libraries were constructed in a second round of multiplex PCR, after which size selection and purification were carried out. Libraries were sequenced paired-end with 100 bp reads on an Illumina HiSeq2000. Processing in the source paper ran as follows. Raw data were processed with SOAPnuke, discarding reads with adapters, uncalled bases, mean Phred below 15, or no exact constant-primer or identifier match. High-quality paired reads were merged with COPE v1.2.5, and unique nucleotide sequences were defined as clonotypes. Clonotypes were aligned to IMGT TRBV, TRBD and TRBJ reference segments using MiTCR v1.1. Only V-J combinations with frequency above 0.0001, covering about 99% of repertoires, were analysed. A TCS score was defined as the ratio between F50 (clonal expansion) and ExV (chaos), using BLOSUM62-based TCRdist between CDR3 peptides within each V-J. Welch's t-statistics and random forest reduced several hundred V-J features to roughly 13, which were used in a naive Bayes classifier (R e1071). TCRdb itself trimmed the public reads at Q25 with fastp, ran MiXCR and retained productive beta chains. Rows with a matching CDR3 protein are joined into one entry that keeps the most common DNA and genes. It is TCRdb's table, rather than the study itself, that gives the V and J calls and clone size. This sample gives fewer than 350,000 distinct CDR3 sequences in total; roughly 15% of them show up just once. Jointly, the top ten make up 30% of the sample.

Here the chain combines TRBV7-9 and TRBJ1-1; TRBD1 is perhaps the D gene, given 6 matching bases. The specimen sequenced was blood. The source is a woman in her forties or fifties with Graves' hyperthyroidism that later progressed to Graves' ophthalmopathy. CDR3 loop: CASSLDGQINAEAFF. The sequence in DNA is TGTGCCAGCAGCTTAGACGGACAGATAAACGCTGAAGCTTTCTTT.